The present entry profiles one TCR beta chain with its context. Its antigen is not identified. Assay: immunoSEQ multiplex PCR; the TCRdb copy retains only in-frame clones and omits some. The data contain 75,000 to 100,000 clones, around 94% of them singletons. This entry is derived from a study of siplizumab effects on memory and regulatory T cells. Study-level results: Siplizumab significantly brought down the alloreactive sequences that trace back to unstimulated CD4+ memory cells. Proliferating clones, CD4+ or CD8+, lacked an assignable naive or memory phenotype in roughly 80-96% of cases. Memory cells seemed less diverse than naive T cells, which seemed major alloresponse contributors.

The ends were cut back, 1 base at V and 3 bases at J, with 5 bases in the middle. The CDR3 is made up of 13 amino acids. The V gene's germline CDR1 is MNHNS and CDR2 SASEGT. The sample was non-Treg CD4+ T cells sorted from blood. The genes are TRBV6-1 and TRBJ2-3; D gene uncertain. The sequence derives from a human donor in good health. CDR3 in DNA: TGTGCCAGCAGTGAAGAATGGACAGATACGCAGTATTTT. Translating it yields CASSEEWTDTQYF.